Listed below are T cell receptor beta chains from one sample, sequenced in a study of blood T cell repertoires in COVID-19. Only in-frame clones appear in the TCRdb table, and some are missing; sequencing was by immunoSEQ multiplex PCR. The sample gives 40,000 to 50,000 clones, around 83% of which show up once; approximately 3.1% is in the top ten. Sequencing input: PBMCs or T cells enriched from blood (not recorded which). Receptors originate from a woman between 50 and 59 years old who had recovered from COVID-19. CDR3s include the opening cysteine and the closing phenylalanine or tryptophan. Fields, in order: V gene, J gene, D gene, clone size, CDR3 DNA, CDR3 protein. The D gene is left open where the match is weak. Some rows mark clone size as missing; the rest say once, few, many or name a class of expanded clone.

v_call: TRBV6-5
j_call: TRBJ1-1
d_call: NA
clone_size: NA
cdr3_nt: TGTGCCAGCAGTACCGGGGTTTGGGCTGAAGCTTTCTTT
cdr3_aa: CASSTGVWAEAFF

v_call: TRBV7-9
j_call: TRBJ1-1
d_call: TRBD1
clone_size: few
cdr3_nt: TGTGCCAGCAGCTTAGGTTCCGGGACAGCTAAGCTCCTTGAAGCTTTCTTT
cdr3_aa: CASSLGSGTAKLLEAFF

v_call: TRBV6-2/TRBV6-3
j_call: TRBJ1-5
d_call: NA
clone_size: once
cdr3_nt: TGTGCCAGCAGTTTCGGGGGAAATCAGCCCCAGCATTTT
cdr3_aa: CASSFGGNQPQHF

v_call: TRBV19
j_call: TRBJ1-2
d_call: NA
clone_size: NA
cdr3_nt: TGTGCCAGCGGGACTGCCCGTGGGAATGGCTACACCTTC
cdr3_aa: CASGTARGNGYTF

v_call: TRBV5-6
j_call: TRBJ2-3
d_call: TRBD1
clone_size: NA
cdr3_nt: TGTGCCAGCAGCTTAAGGACAGGGGGCGGCACAGATACGCAGTATTTT
cdr3_aa: CASSLRTGGGTDTQYF

v_call: TRBV6-5
j_call: TRBJ2-7
d_call: NA
clone_size: NA
cdr3_nt: TGTGCCAGCAGTTACTATTACCCGGGTAAGCTGTACGAGCAGTACTTC
cdr3_aa: CASSYYYPGKLYEQYF

v_call: TRBV4-3
j_call: TRBJ2-7
d_call: TRBD2
clone_size: NA
cdr3_nt: TGCGCCAGCAGCCAAGATTTTACGGCGGGAGGGAACGAGCAGTACTTC
cdr3_aa: CASSQDFTAGGNEQYF

v_call: TRBV4-1
j_call: TRBJ2-5
d_call: TRBD2
clone_size: NA
cdr3_nt: TGCGCCAGCAGCCAAGAGCGGTCTAGCGGGAGCGTGGGGGAGACCCAGTACTTC
cdr3_aa: CASSQERSSGSVGETQYF

v_call: TRBV19
j_call: TRBJ2-3
d_call: NA
clone_size: NA
cdr3_nt: TGTGCCAGTAGTACTGGGCGCCTTGATACGCAGTATTTT
cdr3_aa: CASSTGRLDTQYF

v_call: TRBV6-6
j_call: TRBJ2-7
d_call: TRBD1
clone_size: NA
cdr3_nt: TGTGCCAGCAGTCTCGGGACAGGGGCGGCCGAGCAGTACTTC
cdr3_aa: CASSLGTGAAEQYF

v_call: TRBV3-1/TRBV3-2
j_call: TRBJ2-5
d_call: TRBD1
clone_size: NA
cdr3_nt: TGTGCCAGCAGCCAAGAAAGCACAGGGGGCTCGGAGACCCAGTACTTC
cdr3_aa: CASSQESTGGSETQYF

v_call: TRBV28
j_call: TRBJ1-1
d_call: NA
clone_size: NA
cdr3_nt: TGTGCCAGCAGTTTAGGCCAGGCGAACACTGAAGCTTTCTTT
cdr3_aa: CASSLGQANTEAFF

v_call: TRBV7-2
j_call: TRBJ1-4
d_call: NA
clone_size: NA
cdr3_nt: TGTGCCAGCAGCTCTCCCCCAGTTGAAAAACTGTTTTTT
cdr3_aa: CASSSPPVEKLFF

v_call: TRBV4-3
j_call: TRBJ2-7
d_call: NA
clone_size: NA
cdr3_nt: TGCGCCAGCAGCTTTCTGGGGGGTGGGTCCTACGAGCAGTACTTC
cdr3_aa: CASSFLGGGSYEQYF

v_call: TRBV2
j_call: TRBJ2-7
d_call: NA
clone_size: NA
cdr3_nt: TGTGCCAGCGAACTAGCTGGGTACGAGCAGTACTTC
cdr3_aa: CASELAGYEQYF

v_call: TRBV6-5
j_call: TRBJ2-7
d_call: TRBD1
clone_size: few
cdr3_nt: TGTGCCAGCAGTTACTCCCGGGACAGGGATTACGAGCAGTACTTC
cdr3_aa: CASSYSRDRDYEQYF

v_call: TRBV7-8
j_call: TRBJ2-2
d_call: TRBD2
clone_size: NA
cdr3_nt: TGTGCCAGCAGCTTAGTCCCAGCGGGAGTACACGGGGAGCTGTTTTTT
cdr3_aa: CASSLVPAGVHGELFF

v_call: TRBV28
j_call: TRBJ1-3
d_call: NA
clone_size: NA
cdr3_nt: TGTGCCAGCAGTTTTAGTGGACGGGGTGGAAACACCATATATTTT
cdr3_aa: CASSFSGRGGNTIYF

v_call: TRBV18
j_call: TRBJ1-5
d_call: TRBD1
clone_size: NA
cdr3_nt: TGTGCCAGCTCTGATGGGACAGGGACCCATCAGCCCCAGCATTTT
cdr3_aa: CASSDGTGTHQPQHF

v_call: TRBV7-8
j_call: TRBJ2-3
d_call: TRBD2
clone_size: NA
cdr3_nt: TGTGCCAGCAGCTACCCGGGACTAGCGGGAACGGATACGCAGTATTTT
cdr3_aa: CASSYPGLAGTDTQYF

v_call: TRBV5-1
j_call: TRBJ1-1
d_call: NA
clone_size: NA
cdr3_nt: TGCGCCAGCAGCGCACAGGTGACAGGGAACACTGAAGCTTTCTTT
cdr3_aa: CASSAQVTGNTEAFF

v_call: TRBV11-3
j_call: TRBJ1-1
d_call: TRBD1
clone_size: NA
cdr3_nt: TGTGCCAGCAGCCATTCCCCCTTGACAGGGCGGAACACTGAAGCTTTCTTT
cdr3_aa: CASSHSPLTGRNTEAFF

v_call: TRBV7-2
j_call: TRBJ2-7
d_call: TRBD2
clone_size: few
cdr3_nt: TGTGCCAGCAGCCTCGGACTAGAATCCTACGAGCAGTACTTC
cdr3_aa: CASSLGLESYEQYF

v_call: TRBV15
j_call: TRBJ1-1
d_call: NA
clone_size: NA
cdr3_nt: TGTGCCACCAGAATAACTCAGGGGTATGACACTGAAGCTTTCTTT
cdr3_aa: CATRITQGYDTEAFF

v_call: TRBV27
j_call: TRBJ2-1
d_call: NA
clone_size: NA
cdr3_nt: TGTGCCAGCAGAGATTTGGGGGGCTCCTACAATGAGCAGTTCTTC
cdr3_aa: CASRDLGGSYNEQFF

v_call: TRBV19
j_call: TRBJ2-2
d_call: NA
clone_size: once
cdr3_nt: TGTGCCAGTAGTCAGAACACCGGGGAGCTGTTTTTT
cdr3_aa: CASSQNTGELFF

v_call: TRBV3-1/TRBV3-2
j_call: TRBJ2-1
d_call: NA
clone_size: NA
cdr3_nt: TGTGCCAGCAGCGAAATCGGACACTACAATGAGCAGTTCTTC
cdr3_aa: CASSEIGHYNEQFF

v_call: TRBV6-5
j_call: TRBJ2-3
d_call: TRBD2
clone_size: NA
cdr3_nt: TGTGCCAGCAGTTACGGTGTGGGGGGGGATACGCAGTATTTT
cdr3_aa: CASSYGVGGDTQYF

v_call: TRBV19
j_call: TRBJ2-5
d_call: TRBD2
clone_size: once
cdr3_nt: TGTGCCAGTAGTTCTAGCGGGCAGGAGACCCAGTACTTC
cdr3_aa: CASSSSGQETQYF

v_call: TRBV9
j_call: TRBJ2-3
d_call: TRBD2
clone_size: once
cdr3_nt: TGTGCCAGCAGTCCTGGACTAGCGGGGGTGCTTAGGGTGGATACGCAGTATTTT
cdr3_aa: CASSPGLAGVLRVDTQYF

v_call: TRBV25-1
j_call: TRBJ1-2
d_call: NA
clone_size: NA
cdr3_nt: TGTGCCACCAAAGCTGACGGGTACTATGGCTACACCTTC
cdr3_aa: CATKADGYYGYTF

v_call: TRBV28
j_call: TRBJ1-2
d_call: NA
clone_size: NA
cdr3_nt: TGTGCCAGCAGTATCCTGACAGCGACCTATGGCTACACCTTC
cdr3_aa: CASSILTATYGYTF

v_call: TRBV10-2
j_call: TRBJ2-5
d_call: TRBD2
clone_size: NA
cdr3_nt: TGCGCCAGCAGTGATCCGGCGGGGGTTGGCAGGCAAGAGACCCAGTACTTC
cdr3_aa: CASSDPAGVGRQETQYF

v_call: TRBV14
j_call: TRBJ1-1
d_call: TRBD1
clone_size: NA
cdr3_nt: TGTGCCAGCAGCCAAGTGACAGGGTTGGGCACTGAAGCTTTCTTT
cdr3_aa: CASSQVTGLGTEAFF

v_call: TRBV7-2
j_call: TRBJ2-5
d_call: NA
clone_size: NA
cdr3_nt: TGTGCCAGCAGCCCACACGAGACCCAGTACTTC
cdr3_aa: CASSPHETQYF

v_call: TRBV7-9
j_call: TRBJ2-2
d_call: TRBD1
clone_size: NA
cdr3_nt: TGTGCCAGCAGCTTACCGGACAGGGAAACCGGGGAGCTGTTTTTT
cdr3_aa: CASSLPDRETGELFF

v_call: TRBV18
j_call: TRBJ2-7
d_call: TRBD1
clone_size: few
cdr3_nt: TGTGCCAGCTCAACCCGCGGAAGGACAGGAGGAATATACGAGCAGTACTTC
cdr3_aa: CASSTRGRTGGIYEQYF

v_call: TRBV2
j_call: TRBJ2-2
d_call: NA
clone_size: NA
cdr3_nt: TGTGCCAGCAACCCACAGGAATGGAACACCGGGGAGCTGTTTTTT
cdr3_aa: CASNPQEWNTGELFF

v_call: TRBV18
j_call: TRBJ1-1
d_call: TRBD1
clone_size: NA
cdr3_nt: TGTGCCAGCTCTCAGGGACAGCAGAACACTGAAGCTTTCTTT
cdr3_aa: CASSQGQQNTEAFF

v_call: TRBV2
j_call: TRBJ1-2
d_call: NA
clone_size: NA
cdr3_nt: TGTGCCAGTAACCAGGGGAACTATGGCTACACCTTC
cdr3_aa: CASNQGNYGYTF

v_call: TRBV4-3
j_call: TRBJ1-2
d_call: NA
clone_size: NA
cdr3_nt: TGCGCCAGCAGCCAAGTTGCAGGGGTGGATTATGGCTACACCTTC
cdr3_aa: CASSQVAGVDYGYTF

v_call: TRBV5-4
j_call: TRBJ2-5
d_call: NA
clone_size: NA
cdr3_nt: TGTGCCAGCAGCTTATCGGGTCAAGAGACCCAGTACTTC
cdr3_aa: CASSLSGQETQYF

v_call: TRBV9
j_call: TRBJ2-5
d_call: NA
clone_size: NA
cdr3_nt: TGTGCCAGCAGCGTAAACGGCCAAGAGACCCAGTACTTC
cdr3_aa: CASSVNGQETQYF

v_call: TRBV19
j_call: TRBJ2-5
d_call: TRBD2
clone_size: NA
cdr3_nt: TGTGCCAGTTCCCGCGGCGGGAGCGGGGAGACCCAGTACTTC
cdr3_aa: CASSRGGSGETQYF

v_call: TRBV6-1
j_call: TRBJ1-3
d_call: NA
clone_size: NA
cdr3_nt: TGTGCCAGCAGTGAAGTTCCGGGAGCTGGAAACACCATATATTTT
cdr3_aa: CASSEVPGAGNTIYF

v_call: TRBV6-2/TRBV6-3
j_call: TRBJ1-6
d_call: TRBD1
clone_size: NA
cdr3_nt: TGTGCCAGCAGCCCCCTTTTTCGGGACAGGGGACCGTATTCACCCCTCCACTTT
cdr3_aa: CASSPLFRDRGPYSPLHF

v_call: TRBV23-1
j_call: TRBJ2-1
d_call: NA
clone_size: NA
cdr3_nt: TGCGCCAGCAGACAAAGACCGGGACACAACAATGAGCAGTTCTTC
cdr3_aa: CASRQRPGHNNEQFF